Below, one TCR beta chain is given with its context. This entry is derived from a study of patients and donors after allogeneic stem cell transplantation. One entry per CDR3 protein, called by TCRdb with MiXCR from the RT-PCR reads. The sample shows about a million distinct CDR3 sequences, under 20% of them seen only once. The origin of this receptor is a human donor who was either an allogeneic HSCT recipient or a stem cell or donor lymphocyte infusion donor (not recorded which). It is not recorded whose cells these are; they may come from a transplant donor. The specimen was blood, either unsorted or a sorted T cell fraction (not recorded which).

The CDR3 bases are TGTGCCAGCAGTTTATTAGGCATCATGAACACTGAAGCTTTCTTT. Amino acids: CASSLLGIMNTEAFF. The chain joins TRBV27 to TRBJ1-1; D gene unclear. CDR3 length equals 15 residues. CDR1 and CDR2 from the germline V gene are MNHEY and SMNVEV (reference sequence). Trimming pared 1 base from V and 0 bases from J, leaving 9 bases between.